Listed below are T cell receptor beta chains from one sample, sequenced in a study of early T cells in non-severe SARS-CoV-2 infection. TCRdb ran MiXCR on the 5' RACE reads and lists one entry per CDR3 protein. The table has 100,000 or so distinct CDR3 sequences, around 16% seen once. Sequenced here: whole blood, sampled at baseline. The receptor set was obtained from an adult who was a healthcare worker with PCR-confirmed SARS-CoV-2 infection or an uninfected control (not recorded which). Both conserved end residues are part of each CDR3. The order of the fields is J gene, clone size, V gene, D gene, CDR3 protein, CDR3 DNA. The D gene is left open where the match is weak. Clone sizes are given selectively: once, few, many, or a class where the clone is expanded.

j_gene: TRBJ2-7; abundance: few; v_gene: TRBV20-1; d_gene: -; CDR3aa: CSAGLSGNEQYF; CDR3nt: TGCAGTGCAGGCCTGTCGGGGAACGAGCAGTACTTC
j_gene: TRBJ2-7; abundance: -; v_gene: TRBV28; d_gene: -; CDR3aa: CASKPRNYEQYF; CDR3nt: TGTGCCAGCAAACCAAGAAACTACGAGCAGTACTTC
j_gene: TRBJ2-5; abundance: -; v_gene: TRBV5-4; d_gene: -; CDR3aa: CASSFGFRETQYF; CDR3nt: TGTGCCAGCAGCTTCGGATTTCGAGAGACCCAGTACTTC
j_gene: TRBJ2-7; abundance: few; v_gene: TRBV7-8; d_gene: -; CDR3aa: CASSLVGGYEQYF; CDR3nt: TGTGCCAGCAGCTTAGTCGGAGGCTACGAGCAGTACTTC
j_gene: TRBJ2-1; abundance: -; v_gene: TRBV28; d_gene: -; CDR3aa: CASTPRGEQFF; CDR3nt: TGTGCCAGCACCCCTAGGGGTGAGCAGTTCTTC
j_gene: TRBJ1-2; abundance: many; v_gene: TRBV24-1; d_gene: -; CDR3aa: CAIGDRDNYGYTF; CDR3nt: TGTGCCATTGGGGACCGGGACAACTATGGCTACACCTTC
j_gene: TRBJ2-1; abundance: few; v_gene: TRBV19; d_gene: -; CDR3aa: CASSTYDRLGQFF; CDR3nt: TGTGCCAGTAGTACATACGACAGGCTAGGTCAGTTCTTC
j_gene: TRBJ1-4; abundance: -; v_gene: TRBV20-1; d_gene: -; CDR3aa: CSARTGLNEKLFF; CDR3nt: TGCAGTGCTAGAACCGGACTCAATGAAAAACTGTTTTTT
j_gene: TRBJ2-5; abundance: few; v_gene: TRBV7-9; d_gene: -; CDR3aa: CASSLDSRYLQETQYF; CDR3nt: TGTGCCAGCAGTCTTGACAGCCGATACTTACAAGAGACCCAGTACTTC
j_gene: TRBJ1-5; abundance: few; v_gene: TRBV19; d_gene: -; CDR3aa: CASSIGLRVGSNQPQHF; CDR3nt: TGTGCCAGTAGTATCGGTCTAAGGGTAGGTAGCAATCAGCCCCAGCATTTT
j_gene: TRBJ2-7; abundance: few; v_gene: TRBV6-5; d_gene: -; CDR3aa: CASSCFRDSDPYEQYF; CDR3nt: TGTGCCAGCAGTTGCTTCCGGGACTCGGACCCCTACGAACAGTACTTC
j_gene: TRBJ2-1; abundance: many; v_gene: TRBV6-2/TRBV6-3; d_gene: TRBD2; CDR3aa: CAAGGVAYNEQFF; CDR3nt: TGTGCCGCCGGGGGGGTTGCGTACAATGAGCAGTTCTTC
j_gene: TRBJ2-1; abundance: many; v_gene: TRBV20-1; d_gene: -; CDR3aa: CSAAWLGNEQFF; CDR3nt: TGCAGTGCCGCCTGGCTGGGCAATGAGCAGTTCTTC
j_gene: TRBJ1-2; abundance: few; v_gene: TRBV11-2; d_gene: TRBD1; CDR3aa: CASSLTTGGIEGYTF; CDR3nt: TGTGCCAGCAGCCTGACTACAGGGGGTATAGAAGGCTACACCTTC
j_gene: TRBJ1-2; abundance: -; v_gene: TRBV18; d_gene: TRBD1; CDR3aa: CASSPGTADRGYTF; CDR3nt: TGTGCCAGCTCACCCGGGACAGCTGATCGAGGCTACACCTTC
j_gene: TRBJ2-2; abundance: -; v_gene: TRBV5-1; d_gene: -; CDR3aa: CASKRGDTGELFF; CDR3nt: TGCGCCAGCAAGAGAGGGGACACCGGGGAGCTGTTTTTT
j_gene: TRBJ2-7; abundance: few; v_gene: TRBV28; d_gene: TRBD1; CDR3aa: CASSLPGQLSEQYF; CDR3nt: TGTGCCAGCAGTCTCCCGGGACAGTTGTCCGAGCAGTACTTC
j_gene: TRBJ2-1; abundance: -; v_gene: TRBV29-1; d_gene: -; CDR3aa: CSVPSGRTEDEQFF; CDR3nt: TGCAGCGTCCCTTCGGGGAGGACAGAGGATGAGCAGTTCTTC
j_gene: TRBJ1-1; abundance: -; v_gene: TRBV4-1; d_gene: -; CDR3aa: CASSQGGGANEAFF; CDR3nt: TGCGCCAGCAGCCAGGGTGGGGGGGCGAATGAAGCTTTCTTT
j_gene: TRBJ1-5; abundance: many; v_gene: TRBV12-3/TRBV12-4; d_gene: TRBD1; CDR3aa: CASSGTGVNQPQHF; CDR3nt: TGTGCCAGCAGCGGAACAGGGGTCAATCAGCCCCAGCATTTT
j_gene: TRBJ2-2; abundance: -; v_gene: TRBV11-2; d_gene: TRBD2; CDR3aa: CASSPRLAGDTGELFF; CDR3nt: TGTGCCAGCAGCCCGCGACTAGCGGGAGACACCGGGGAGCTGTTTTTT
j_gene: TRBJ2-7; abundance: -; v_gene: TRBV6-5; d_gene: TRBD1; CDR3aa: CATQLGQLYEQYF; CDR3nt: TGTGCCACACAACTGGGACAGTTATACGAGCAGTACTTC
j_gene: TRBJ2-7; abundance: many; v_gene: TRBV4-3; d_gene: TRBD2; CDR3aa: CASSQDASGSYEQYF; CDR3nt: TGCGCCAGCAGCCAAGATGCTAGCGGGAGCTACGAGCAGTACTTC
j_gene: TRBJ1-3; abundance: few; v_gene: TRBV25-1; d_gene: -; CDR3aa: CASSESGTGNTIYF; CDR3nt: TGTGCCAGCAGTGAATCAGGGACTGGAAACACCATATATTTT
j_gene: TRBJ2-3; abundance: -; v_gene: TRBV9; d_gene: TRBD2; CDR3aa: CASSALTSGSSDTQYF; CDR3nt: TGTGCCAGCAGCGCCCTTACTAGCGGGAGCTCAGATACGCAGTATTTT
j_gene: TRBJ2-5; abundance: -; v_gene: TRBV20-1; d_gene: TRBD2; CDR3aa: CSAGTSGGETQYF; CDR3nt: TGCAGTGCCGGGACTAGCGGGGGAGAGACCCAGTACTTC
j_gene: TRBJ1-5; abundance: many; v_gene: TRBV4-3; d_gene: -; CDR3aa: CASSQEVFGDQPQHF; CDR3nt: TGCGCCAGCAGCCAAGAGGTATTCGGCGACCAGCCCCAGCATTTT
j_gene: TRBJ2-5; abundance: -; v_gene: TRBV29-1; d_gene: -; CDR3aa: CSVEWLETQYF; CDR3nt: TGCAGCGTTGAGTGGTTGGAGACCCAGTACTTC
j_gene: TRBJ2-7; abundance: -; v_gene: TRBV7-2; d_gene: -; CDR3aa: CASSPKSRLGPSRDEQYF; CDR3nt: TGTGCCAGCAGCCCTAAATCCCGACTGGGACCCTCAAGGGACGAGCAGTACTTC
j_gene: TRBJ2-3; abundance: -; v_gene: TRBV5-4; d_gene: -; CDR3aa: CASSLETRSDTQYF; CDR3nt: TGTGCCAGCAGCTTGGAAACAAGGTCAGATACGCAGTATTTT
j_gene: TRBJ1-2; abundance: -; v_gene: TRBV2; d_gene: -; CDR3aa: CASASPGAEGYTF; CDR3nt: TGTGCCAGCGCGTCCCCGGGGGCTGAAGGCTACACCTTC
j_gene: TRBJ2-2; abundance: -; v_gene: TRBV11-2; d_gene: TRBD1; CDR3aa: CASSPRTGITGELFF; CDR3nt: TGTGCCAGCAGCCCCCGGACAGGGATCACCGGGGAGCTGTTTTTT
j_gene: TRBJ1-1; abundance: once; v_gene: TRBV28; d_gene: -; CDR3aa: CASSPLDSTEAFF; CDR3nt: TGTGCCAGCAGTCCACTCGACTCCACTGAAGCTTTCTTT
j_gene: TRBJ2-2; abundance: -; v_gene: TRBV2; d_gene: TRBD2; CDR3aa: CAGLDKSIGTIKSGELFF; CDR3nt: TGTGCCGGACTCGATAAGTCGATCGGGACTATAAAGTCCGGGGAGCTGTTTTTT
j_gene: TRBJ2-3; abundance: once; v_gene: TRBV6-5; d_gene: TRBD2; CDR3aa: CASGLADTQYF; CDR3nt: TGTGCCAGCGGACTAGCAGATACGCAGTATTTT
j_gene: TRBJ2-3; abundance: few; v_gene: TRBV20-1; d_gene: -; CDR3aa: CSARRYTQYF; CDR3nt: TGCAGTGCTAGAAGGTATACGCAGTATTTT
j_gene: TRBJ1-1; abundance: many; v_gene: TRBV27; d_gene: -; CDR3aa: CASSQLGRAVEAFF; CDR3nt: TGTGCCAGCAGTCAACTGGGCAGGGCTGTTGAAGCTTTCTTT
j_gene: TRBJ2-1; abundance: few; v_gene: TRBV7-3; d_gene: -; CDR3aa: CASSLGPSYNEQFF; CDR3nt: TGTGCCAGCAGCTTAGGCCCCTCCTACAATGAGCAGTTCTTC
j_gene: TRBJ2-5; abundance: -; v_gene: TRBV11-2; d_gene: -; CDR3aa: CASSSVMPGRLETQYF; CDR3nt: TGTGCCAGCAGCTCTGTGATGCCAGGCCGACTAGAGACCCAGTACTTC
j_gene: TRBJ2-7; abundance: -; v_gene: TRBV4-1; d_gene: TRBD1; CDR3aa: CASSPAGTGKHEQYF; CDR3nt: TGCGCCAGCAGCCCGGCAGGGACAGGGAAACACGAGCAGTACTTC
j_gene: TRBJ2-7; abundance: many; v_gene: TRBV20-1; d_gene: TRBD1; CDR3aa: CSARDLGQHRYEQYF; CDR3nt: TGCAGTGCTAGAGATCTGGGACAGCATCGCTACGAGCAGTACTTC
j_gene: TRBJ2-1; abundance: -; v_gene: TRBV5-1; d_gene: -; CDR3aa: CASSFRGELSIHNEQFF; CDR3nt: TGCGCCAGCAGCTTTAGGGGAGAGCTGTCTATCCACAATGAGCAGTTCTTC
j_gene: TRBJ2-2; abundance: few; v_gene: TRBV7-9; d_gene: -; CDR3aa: CATQDRTNTGELFF; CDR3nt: TGTGCCACCCAGGACAGAACGAACACCGGGGAGCTGTTTTTT
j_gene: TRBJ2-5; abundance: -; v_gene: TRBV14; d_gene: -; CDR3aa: CASSRGVSHGETQYF; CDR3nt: TGTGCCAGCAGCCGGGGGGTCTCGCACGGAGAGACCCAGTACTTC
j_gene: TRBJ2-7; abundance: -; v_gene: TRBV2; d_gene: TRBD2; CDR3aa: CAGSQVGLVYEQYF; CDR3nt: TGTGCCGGCAGTCAGGTGGGACTAGTATACGAGCAGTACTTC
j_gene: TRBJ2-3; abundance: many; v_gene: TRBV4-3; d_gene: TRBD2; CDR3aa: CASSPQRTSGLDTQYF; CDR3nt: TGCGCCAGCAGCCCCCAACGGACTAGCGGCTTAGATACGCAGTATTTT
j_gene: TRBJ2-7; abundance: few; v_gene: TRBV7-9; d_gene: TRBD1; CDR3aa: CASSYRDREAEQYF; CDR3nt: TGTGCCAGCAGCTACCGGGACAGGGAAGCCGAGCAGTACTTC
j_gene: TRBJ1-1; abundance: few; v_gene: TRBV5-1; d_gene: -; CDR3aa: CASSLGVDEAFF; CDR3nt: TGCGCCAGCAGCTTGGGGGTAGATGAAGCTTTCTTT
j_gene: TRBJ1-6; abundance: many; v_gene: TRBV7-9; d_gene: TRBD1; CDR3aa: CASSRGQVNSPLHF; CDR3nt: TGTGCCAGCAGCCGGGGACAGGTTAATTCACCCCTCCACTTT
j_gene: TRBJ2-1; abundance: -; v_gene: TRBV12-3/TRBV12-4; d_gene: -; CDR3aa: CASSPPGLSYNEQFF; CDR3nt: TGTGCCAGCAGTCCCCCGGGACTTTCTTACAATGAGCAGTTCTTC
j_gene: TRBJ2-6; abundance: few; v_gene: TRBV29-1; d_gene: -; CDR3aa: CSVRSSGANVLTF; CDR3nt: TGCAGCGTTCGCTCCTCTGGGGCCAACGTCCTGACTTTC
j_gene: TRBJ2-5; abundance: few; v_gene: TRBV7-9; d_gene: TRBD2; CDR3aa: CASSARLAGGETQYF; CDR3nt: TGTGCCAGCAGCGCGCGACTAGCGGGAGGAGAGACCCAGTACTTC
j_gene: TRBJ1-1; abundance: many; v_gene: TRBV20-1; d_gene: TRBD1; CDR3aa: CSARDSRQENTEAFF; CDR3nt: TGCAGTGCCAGGGACAGCCGCCAAGAGAACACTGAAGCTTTCTTT
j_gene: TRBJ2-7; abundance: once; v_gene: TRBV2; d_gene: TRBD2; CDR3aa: CASSALSGRAGQYF; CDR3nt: TGTGCCAGCAGTGCCCTCAGCGGGAGGGCCGGGCAGTACTTC
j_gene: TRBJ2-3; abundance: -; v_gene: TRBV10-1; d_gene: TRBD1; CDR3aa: CASSDGDRQYF; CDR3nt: TGCGCCAGCAGTGACGGGGACAGGCAGTATTTT
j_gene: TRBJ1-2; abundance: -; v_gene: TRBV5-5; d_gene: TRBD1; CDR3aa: CASSLGGQAINYGYTF; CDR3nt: TGTGCCAGCAGCTTGGGAGGACAGGCCATTAACTATGGCTACACCTTC
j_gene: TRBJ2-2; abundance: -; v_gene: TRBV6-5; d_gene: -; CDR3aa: CASSYSIGGTGELFF; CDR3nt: TGTGCCAGCAGTTACTCGATAGGAGGCACCGGGGAGCTGTTTTTT
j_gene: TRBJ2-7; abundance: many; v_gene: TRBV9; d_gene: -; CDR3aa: CASSALSSSGDEQYF; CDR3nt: TGTGCCAGCAGCGCCTTAAGCTCCTCGGGGGACGAGCAGTACTTC
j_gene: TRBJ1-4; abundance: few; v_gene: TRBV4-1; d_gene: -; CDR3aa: CASSQDSARANEKLFF; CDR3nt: TGCGCCAGCAGCCAAGATTCCGCCCGGGCTAATGAAAAACTGTTTTTT